This TCR beta chain comes out of a study of shared T cell receptors in the human thymus. This clone was recorded a few times. The table came from immunoSEQ multiplex PCR; TCRdb's copy has only in-frame clones and leaves some out. The table has about 540,000 clones, approximately 80% seen once; the top ten hold more than 0.01%. V was clipped by 0 bases and J by 5 bases, with 10 bases between them. CDR1 is SGHDT, CDR2 YYEEEE, per germline. The CDR3 spans 14 residues. These data were likewise used in another study, on human thymus T cells. That study adds: Resections were taken during corrective heart surgery, and the thymus tissue came from these. Highly overlapping thymic repertoires among unrelated individuals were reported in related research.

Sequencing was done on a sample of thymocytes. The V gene is TRBV5-6, the J gene TRBJ2-3, with D perhaps TRBD1 (5 bases). This TCR derives from a boy under two years old with a congenital heart defect. The CDR3 coding sequence is TGTGCCAGCAGCTTGGAAGGGGTTCAAGATACGCAGTATTTT. This translates into CASSLEGVQDTQYF.